This T cell receptor beta chain was retrieved from a study of blood T cell repertoires in COVID-19. This clone was detected only a few times. This CDR3 region has 15 residues. CDR1 SGDLS and CDR2 YYNGEE come from the germline V gene. Unmatched junction bases numbered 6, after V lost 0 bases and J lost 5 bases. Method: immunoSEQ multiplex PCR; TCRdb's copy keeps in-frame clones and lacks some. Among more than 150,000 clones listed, approximately 86% were seen once. This clonotype was obtained from a man between 60 and 75 years old with acute or convalescent COVID-19. The J gene is TRBJ2-5, the V gene TRBV9; 8 bases are shared with TRBD2. Sequencing was done on a sample of peripheral blood. The CDR3 DNA reads as TGTGCCAGCAGCGTAGAGGGGACTAGTCGGGAGACCCAGTACTTC. Translation gives CASSVEGTSRETQYF.